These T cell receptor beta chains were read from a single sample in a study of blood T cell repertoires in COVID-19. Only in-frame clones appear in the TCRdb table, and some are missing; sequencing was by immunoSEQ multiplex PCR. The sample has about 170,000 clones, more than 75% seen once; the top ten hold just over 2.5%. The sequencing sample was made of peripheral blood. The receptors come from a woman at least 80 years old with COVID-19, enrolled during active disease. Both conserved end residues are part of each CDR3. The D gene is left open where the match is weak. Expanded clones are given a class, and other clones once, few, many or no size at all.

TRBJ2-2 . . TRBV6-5 CAVADLNTGELFF TGTGCAGTGGCGGATCTGAACACCGGGGAGCTGTTTTTT
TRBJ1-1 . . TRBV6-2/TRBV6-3 CASNYLAGNTEAFF TGTGCCAGCAATTATTTGGCAGGGAACACTGAAGCTTTCTTT
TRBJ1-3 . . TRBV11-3 CASSLDQGGNTIYF TGTGCCAGCAGCTTAGATCAGGGGGGAAACACCATATATTTT
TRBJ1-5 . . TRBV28 CASSLGLRGQPQHF TGTGCCAGCAGTTTAGGGCTTAGGGGTCAGCCCCAGCATTTT
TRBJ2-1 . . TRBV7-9 CASSHTGDSYNEQFF TGTGCCAGCAGCCATACGGGGGACAGTTACAATGAGCAGTTCTTC
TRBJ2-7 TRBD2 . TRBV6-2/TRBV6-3 CASSPRLAGISYEQYF TGTGCCAGCAGTCCGCGTCTAGCGGGGATCTCCTACGAGCAGTACTTC
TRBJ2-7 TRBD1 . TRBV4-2 CASSQETRDRKYEQYF TGTGCCAGCAGCCAAGAAACCCGGGACAGAAAATACGAGCAGTACTTC
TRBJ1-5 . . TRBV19 CASSIGGGVANQPQHF TGTGCCAGTAGTATAGGGGGGGGAGTAGCAAATCAGCCCCAGCATTTT
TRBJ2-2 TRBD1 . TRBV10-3 CAIRTGGTGELFF TGTGCCATCAGGACAGGGGGCACCGGGGAGCTGTTTTTT
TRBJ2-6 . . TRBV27 CASSLSSGANVLTF TGTGCCAGCAGTTTAAGCTCGGGGGCCAACGTCCTGACTTTC
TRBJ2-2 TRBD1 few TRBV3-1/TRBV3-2 CASSQEGQGLSGELFF TGTGCCAGCAGCCAAGAGGGACAGGGGTTATCCGGGGAGCTGTTTTTT
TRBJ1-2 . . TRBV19 CASSTKAGGSYGYTF TGTGCCAGTAGTACCAAAGCAGGTGGGAGCTATGGCTACACCTTC
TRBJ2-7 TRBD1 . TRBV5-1 CASSWGQGGSYEQYF TGCGCCAGCAGTTGGGGACAGGGCGGCTCCTACGAGCAGTACTTC
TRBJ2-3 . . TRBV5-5 CASKEADTQYF TGTGCCAGCAAAGAGGCAGATACGCAGTATTTT
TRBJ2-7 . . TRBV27 CASSPLGGRFHEQYF TGTGCCAGCAGTCCGTTGGGGGGGCGCTTTCACGAGCAGTACTTC
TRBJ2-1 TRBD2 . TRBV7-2 CASSLAGTSGRMNEQFF TGTGCCAGCAGCTTAGCAGGGACTAGCGGGAGAATGAATGAGCAGTTCTTC
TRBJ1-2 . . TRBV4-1 CASSQEGRTVYGYTF TGCGCCAGCAGCCAAGAGGGGAGGACGGTATATGGCTACACCTTC
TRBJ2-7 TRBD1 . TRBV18 CASSPGQGFYEQYF TGTGCCAGCTCACCCGGACAGGGTTTCTACGAGCAGTACTTC